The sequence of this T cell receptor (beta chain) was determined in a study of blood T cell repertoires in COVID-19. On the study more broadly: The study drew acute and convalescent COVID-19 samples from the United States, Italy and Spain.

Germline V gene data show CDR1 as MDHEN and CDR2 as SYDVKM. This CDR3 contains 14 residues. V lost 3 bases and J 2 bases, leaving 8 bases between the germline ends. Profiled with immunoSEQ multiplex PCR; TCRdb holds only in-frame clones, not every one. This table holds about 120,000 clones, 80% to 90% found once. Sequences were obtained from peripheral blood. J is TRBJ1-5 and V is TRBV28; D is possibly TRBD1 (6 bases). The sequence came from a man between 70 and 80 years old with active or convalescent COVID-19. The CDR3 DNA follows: TGTGCCAGCAGTTTTTGGGGGCGCAATCAGCCCCAGCATTTT. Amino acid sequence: CASSFWGRNQPQHF.